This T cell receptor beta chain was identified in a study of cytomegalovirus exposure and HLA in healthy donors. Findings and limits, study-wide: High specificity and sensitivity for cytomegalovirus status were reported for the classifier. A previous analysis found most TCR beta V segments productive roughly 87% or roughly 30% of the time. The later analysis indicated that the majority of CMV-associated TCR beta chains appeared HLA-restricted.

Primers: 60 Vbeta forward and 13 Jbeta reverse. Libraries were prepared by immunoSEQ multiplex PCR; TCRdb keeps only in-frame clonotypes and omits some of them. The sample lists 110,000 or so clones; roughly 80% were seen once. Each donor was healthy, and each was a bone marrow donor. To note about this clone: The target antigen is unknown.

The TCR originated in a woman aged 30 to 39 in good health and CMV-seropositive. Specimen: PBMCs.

The CDR3 loop reads CASLKSEKLFF. The DNA for the CDR3 is TGTGCCAGCCTTAAGAGTGAAAAACTGTTTTTT. J is TRBJ1-4 and V is TRBV21-1. TRBV21-1 constitutes a pseudogene. The CDR3 sequence is 11 residues long.